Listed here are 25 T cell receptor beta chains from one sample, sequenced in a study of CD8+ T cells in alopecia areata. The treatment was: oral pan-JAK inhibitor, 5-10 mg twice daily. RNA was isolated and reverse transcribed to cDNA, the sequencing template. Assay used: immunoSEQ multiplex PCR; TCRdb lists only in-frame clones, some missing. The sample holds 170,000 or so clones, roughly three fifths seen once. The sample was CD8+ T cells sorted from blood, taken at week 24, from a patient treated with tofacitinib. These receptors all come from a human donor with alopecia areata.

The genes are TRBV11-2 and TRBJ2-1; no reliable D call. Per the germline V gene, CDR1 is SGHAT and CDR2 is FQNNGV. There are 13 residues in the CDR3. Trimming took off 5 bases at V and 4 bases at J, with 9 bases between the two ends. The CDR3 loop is CASSADGYNEQFF. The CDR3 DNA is TGTGCCAGCAGCGCAGACGGGTACAATGAGCAGTTCTTC.

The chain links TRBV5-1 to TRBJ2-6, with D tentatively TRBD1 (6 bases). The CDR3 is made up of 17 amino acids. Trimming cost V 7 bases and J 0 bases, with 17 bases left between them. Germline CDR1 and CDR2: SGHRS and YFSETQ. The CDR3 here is CASLAWDTHSGANVLTF. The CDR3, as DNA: TGCGCCAGCCTAGCTTGGGACACCCACTCTGGGGCCAACGTCCTGACTTTC.

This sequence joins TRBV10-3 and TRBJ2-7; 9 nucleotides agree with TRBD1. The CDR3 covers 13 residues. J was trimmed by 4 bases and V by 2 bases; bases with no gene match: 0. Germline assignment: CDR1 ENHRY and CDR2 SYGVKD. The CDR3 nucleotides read TGTGCCATCAGTGAGGGACAGGGGTACGAGCAGTACTTC. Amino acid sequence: CAISEGQGYEQYF.

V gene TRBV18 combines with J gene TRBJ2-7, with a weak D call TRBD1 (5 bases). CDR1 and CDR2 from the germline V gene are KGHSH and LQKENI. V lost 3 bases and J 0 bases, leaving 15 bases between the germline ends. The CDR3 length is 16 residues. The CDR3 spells CASSPVTGLSSYEQYF. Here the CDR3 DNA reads TGTGCCAGCTCACCGGTAACAGGTTTGAGCTCCTACGAGCAGTACTTC.

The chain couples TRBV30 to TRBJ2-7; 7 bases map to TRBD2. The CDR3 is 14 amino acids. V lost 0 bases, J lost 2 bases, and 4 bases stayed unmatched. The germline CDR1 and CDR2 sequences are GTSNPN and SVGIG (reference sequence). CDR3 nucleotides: TGTGCCTGGAGTGTACGTCTAGCGGCCTACGAGCAGTACTTC. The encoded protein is CAWSVRLAAYEQYF.

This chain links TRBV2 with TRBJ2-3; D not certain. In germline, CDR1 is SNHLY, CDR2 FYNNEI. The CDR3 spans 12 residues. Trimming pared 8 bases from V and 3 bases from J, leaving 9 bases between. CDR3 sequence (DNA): TGTGCCAGCGGTCCCCTAACAGATACGCAGTATTTT. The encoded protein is CASGPLTDTQYF.

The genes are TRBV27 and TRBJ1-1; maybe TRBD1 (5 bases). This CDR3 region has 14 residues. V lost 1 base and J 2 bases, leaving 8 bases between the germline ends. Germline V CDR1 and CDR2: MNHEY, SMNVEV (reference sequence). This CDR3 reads CASSLFRVNTEAFF. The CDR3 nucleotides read TGTGCCAGCAGTTTATTCAGGGTTAACACTGAAGCTTTCTTT.

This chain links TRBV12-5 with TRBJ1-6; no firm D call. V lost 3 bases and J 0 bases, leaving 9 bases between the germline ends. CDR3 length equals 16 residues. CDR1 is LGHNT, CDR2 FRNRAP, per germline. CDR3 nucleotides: TGTGCTAGTGGTTTCGACCAGAGCTCCTATAATTCACCCCTCCACTTT. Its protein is CASGFDQSSYNSPLHF.

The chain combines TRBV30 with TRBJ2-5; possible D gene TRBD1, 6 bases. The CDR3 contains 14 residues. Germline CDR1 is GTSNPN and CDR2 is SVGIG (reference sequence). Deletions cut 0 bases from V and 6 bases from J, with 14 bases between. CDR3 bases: TGTGCCTGGAGTGTAGGGCAGGGGCGTAAGACCCAGTACTTC. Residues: CAWSVGQGRKTQYF. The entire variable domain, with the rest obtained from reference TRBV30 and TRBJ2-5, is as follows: SQTIHQWPATLVQPVGSPLSLECTVEGTSNPNLYWYRQAAGRGLQLLFYSVGIGQISSEVPQNLSASRPQDRQFILSSKKLLLSDSGFYLCAWSVGQGRKTQYFGPGTRLLVL.

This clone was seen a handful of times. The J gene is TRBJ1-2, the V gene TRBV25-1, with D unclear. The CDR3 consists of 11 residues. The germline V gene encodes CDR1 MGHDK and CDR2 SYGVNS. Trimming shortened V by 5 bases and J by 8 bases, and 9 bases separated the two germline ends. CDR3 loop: CASSSGAGYTF. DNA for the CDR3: TGTGCCAGCAGTTCAGGAGCAGGCTACACCTTC.

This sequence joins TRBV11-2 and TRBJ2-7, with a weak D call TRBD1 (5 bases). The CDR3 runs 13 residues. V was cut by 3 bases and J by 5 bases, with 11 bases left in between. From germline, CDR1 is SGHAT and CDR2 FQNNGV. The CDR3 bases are TGTGCCAGCAGCTTCTCCAGGGTCAACGAGCAGTACTTC. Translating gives CASSFSRVNEQYF. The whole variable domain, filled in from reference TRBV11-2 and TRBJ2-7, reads EAGVAQSPRYKIIEKRQSVAFWCNPISGHATLYWYQQILGQGPKLLIQFQNNGVVDDSQLPKDRFSAERLKGVDSTLKIQPAKLEDSAVYLCASSFSRVNEQYFGPGTRLTVT.

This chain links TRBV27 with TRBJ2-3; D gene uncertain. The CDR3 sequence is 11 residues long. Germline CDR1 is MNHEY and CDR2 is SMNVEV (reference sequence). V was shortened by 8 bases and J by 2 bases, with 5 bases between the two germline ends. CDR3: CASRITDTQYF. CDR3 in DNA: TGTGCCAGCCGAATCACAGATACGCAGTATTTT.

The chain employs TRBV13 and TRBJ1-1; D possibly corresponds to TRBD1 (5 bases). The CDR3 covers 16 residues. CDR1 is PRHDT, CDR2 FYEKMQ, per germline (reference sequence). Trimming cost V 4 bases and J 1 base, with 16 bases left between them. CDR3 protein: CASSSSQGRKNTEAFF. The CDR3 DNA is TGTGCCAGCAGCTCCTCTCAGGGCAGAAAGAACACTGAAGCTTTCTTT.

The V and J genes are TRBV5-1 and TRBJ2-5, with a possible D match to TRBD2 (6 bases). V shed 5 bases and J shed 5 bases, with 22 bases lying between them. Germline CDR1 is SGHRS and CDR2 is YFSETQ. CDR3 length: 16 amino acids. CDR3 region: CASSRRAGSPLETQYF. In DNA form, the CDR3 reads TGCGCCAGCAGTCGGAGGGCGGGTTCACCGTTGGAGACCCAGTACTTC.

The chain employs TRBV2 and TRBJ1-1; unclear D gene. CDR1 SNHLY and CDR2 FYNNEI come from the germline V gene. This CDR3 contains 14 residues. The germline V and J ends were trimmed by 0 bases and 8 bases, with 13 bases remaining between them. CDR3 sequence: CASSEALTPTEAFF. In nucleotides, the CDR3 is TGTGCCAGCAGTGAAGCGCTTACCCCGACAGAAGCTTTCTTT.

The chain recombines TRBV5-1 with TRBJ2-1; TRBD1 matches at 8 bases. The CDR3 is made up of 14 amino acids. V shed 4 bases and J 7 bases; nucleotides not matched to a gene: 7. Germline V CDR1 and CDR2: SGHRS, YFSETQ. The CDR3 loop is CASSEDRVLNEQFF. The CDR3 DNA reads TGCGCCAGCAGCGAGGACAGGGTCTTAAATGAGCAGTTCTTC.

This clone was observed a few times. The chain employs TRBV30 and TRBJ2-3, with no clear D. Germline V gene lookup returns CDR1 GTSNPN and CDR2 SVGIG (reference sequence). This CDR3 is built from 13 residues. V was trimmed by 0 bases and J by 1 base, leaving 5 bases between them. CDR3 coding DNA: TGTGCCTGGAGTGTAGCTCGCACAGATACGCAGTATTTT. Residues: CAWSVARTDTQYF.

The chain's CDR3 is CASRLRDGYTF. In nucleotides, the CDR3 is TGCGCCAGCAGATTGAGGGATGGCTACACCTTC. The chain is built from TRBV5-1 and TRBJ1-2; D not resolved. Germline CDR1 and CDR2: SGHRS and YFSETQ. The germline V and J ends were trimmed by 5 bases and 6 bases, with 8 bases remaining between them. The CDR3 totals 11 residues.

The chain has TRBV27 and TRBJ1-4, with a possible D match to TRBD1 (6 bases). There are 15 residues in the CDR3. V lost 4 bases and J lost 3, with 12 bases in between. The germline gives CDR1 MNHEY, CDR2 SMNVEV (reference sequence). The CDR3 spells CASSSQGNPNEKLFF. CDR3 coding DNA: TGTGCCAGCAGTTCACAGGGAAACCCTAATGAAAAACTGTTTTTT. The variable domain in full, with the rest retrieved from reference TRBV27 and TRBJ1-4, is EAQVTQNPRYLITVTGKKLTVTCSQNMNHEYMSWYRQDPGLGLRQIYYSMNVEVTDKGDVPEGYKVSRKEKRNFPLILESPSPNQTSLYFCASSSQGNPNEKLFFGSGTQLSVL.

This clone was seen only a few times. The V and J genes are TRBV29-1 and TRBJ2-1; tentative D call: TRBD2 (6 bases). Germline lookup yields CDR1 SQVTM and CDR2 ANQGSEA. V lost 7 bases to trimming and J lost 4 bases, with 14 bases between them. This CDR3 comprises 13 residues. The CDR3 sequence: CSAEEGTYNEQFF. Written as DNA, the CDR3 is TGCAGCGCGGAGGAGGGCACTTACAATGAGCAGTTCTTC.

CDR3 loop: CASSHGLGGRAFF. The CDR3 nucleotides read TGCGCCAGCAGCCACGGTTTAGGGGGGAGAGCTTTCTTT. The chain joins TRBV4-1 to TRBJ1-1; D may be TRBD1 (6 bases). Germline CDR1 is MGHRA and CDR2 is YSYEKL. The CDR3 spans 13 residues. Trimming stripped 3 bases from V and 10 bases from J, with 15 bases between.

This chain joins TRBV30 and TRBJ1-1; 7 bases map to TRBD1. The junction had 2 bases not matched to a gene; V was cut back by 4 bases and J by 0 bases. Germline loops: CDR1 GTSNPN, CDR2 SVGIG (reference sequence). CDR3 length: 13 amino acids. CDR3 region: CAWTGGLNTEAFF. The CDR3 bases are TGTGCCTGGACAGGGGGGCTGAACACTGAAGCTTTCTTT.

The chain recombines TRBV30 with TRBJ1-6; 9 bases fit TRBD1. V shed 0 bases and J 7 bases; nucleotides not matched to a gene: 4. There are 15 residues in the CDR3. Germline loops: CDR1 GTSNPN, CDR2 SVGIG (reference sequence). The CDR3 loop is CAWSVVDRGNSPLHF. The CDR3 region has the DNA TGTGCCTGGAGTGTAGTGGACAGGGGAAATTCACCCCTCCACTTT.

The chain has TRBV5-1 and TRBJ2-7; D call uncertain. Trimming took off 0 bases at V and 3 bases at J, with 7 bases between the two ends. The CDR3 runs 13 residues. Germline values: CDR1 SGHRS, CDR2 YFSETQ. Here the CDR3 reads CASSLEGNYEQYF. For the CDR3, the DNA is TGCGCCAGCAGCTTGGAAGGTAACTACGAGCAGTACTTC.

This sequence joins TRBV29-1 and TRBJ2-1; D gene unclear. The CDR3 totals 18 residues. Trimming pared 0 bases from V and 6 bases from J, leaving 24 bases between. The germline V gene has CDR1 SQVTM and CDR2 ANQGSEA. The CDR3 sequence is CSVEDALSKGSSSNEQFF. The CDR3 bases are TGCAGCGTTGAAGACGCATTGTCGAAAGGGTCAAGTAGCAATGAGCAGTTCTTC.